The text below deals with one T cell receptor (beta chain). Its antigen remains unidentified. The data stem from a study of Ad26.COV2.S vaccination and SARS-CoV-2 variants. Study-wide points: In TCR breadth and depth analyses, total T cell responses may have been underestimated. Reported post-vaccination CD8+ and CD4+ T cell responses to spike showed substantial breadth.

Sequenced by immunoSEQ multiplex PCR; TCRdb stores in-frame clones only, minus some. The profile shows about 440,000 clones, around 90% of them singletons. CDR1 and CDR2 from the germline V gene are SGHTA and FQGTGA. The CDR3 runs to 16 residues. Between the trimmed V and J ends, which lost 4 bases and 4 bases, there was a span of 14 bases. Stated treatment: roughly 20 received Ad26.COV2.S at low or high dose, single or two shots; about 5 received placebo; per-sample allocation not given. On day 63 after the first injection, vaccine and placebo recipients gave samples. The sequence was obtained from a person between 18 and 65 years old who received the Ad26.COV2.S COVID-19 vaccine or a placebo. This chain links TRBV7-3 with TRBJ1-6; D possibly corresponds to TRBD1 (5 bases). Here the sequenced sample was peripheral blood, taken in a trial of Ad26.COV2.S vaccine versus placebo. CDR3 in amino acids: CASSYRDLPYNSPLHF. DNA of the CDR3: TGTGCCAGCAGCTACCGGGACTTGCCGTATAATTCACCCCTCCACTTT.